These T cell receptor beta chains were read from a single sample in a study of T cells after yellow fever vaccination. TCRdb reanalysed the 5' RACE reads using MiXCR and keeps one entry per CDR3 protein. The sample carries almost 600,000 distinct CDR3 sequences, approximately 15% recorded once. Sequencing was performed on PBMCs, taken on the day of the yellow fever booster vaccination. All receptors derive from a man aged 30 to 45 who received the YFV17D yellow fever vaccine. The CDR3 runs from the conserved cysteine through the conserved F or W. The order of the fields is clone size, D gene, J gene, V gene, CDR3 DNA, CDR3 protein. D genes are given only for firm matches. Clone size is not always given. Where it is, it says once, few, many or a class for expanded clones.

abundance: .
d_gene: .
j_gene: TRBJ2-1
v_gene: TRBV20-1
CDR3nt: TGCAGTGCTAGAGATCGTAAAGATGGGATTTTTTCCTACAATGAGCAGTTCTTC
CDR3aa: CSARDRKDGIFSYNEQFF

abundance: few
d_gene: .
j_gene: TRBJ1-5
v_gene: TRBV7-2
CDR3nt: TGTGCCAGCGGGCTCTATGCTCAGCCCCAGCATTTT
CDR3aa: CASGLYAQPQHF

abundance: few
d_gene: TRBD2
j_gene: TRBJ2-7
v_gene: TRBV12-3/TRBV12-4
CDR3nt: TGTGCCAGCAGTTTAAGGGGGGTGCGAGGACTAGCGGGAGGTCGTGTCTACGAGCAGTACTTC
CDR3aa: CASSLRGVRGLAGGRVYEQYF

abundance: many
d_gene: TRBD1
j_gene: TRBJ2-4
v_gene: TRBV29-1
CDR3nt: TGCAGCGTCGGGGCCGGGACAGGGGGTACCATTCAGTACTTC
CDR3aa: CSVGAGTGGTIQYF

abundance: few
d_gene: .
j_gene: TRBJ2-2
v_gene: TRBV7-6
CDR3nt: TGTGCCAGCAGATCCCCGGGCAACACCGGGGAGCTGTTTTTT
CDR3aa: CASRSPGNTGELFF

abundance: few
d_gene: .
j_gene: TRBJ1-1
v_gene: TRBV12-3/TRBV12-4
CDR3nt: TGTGCCAGCAGTTTCCCCGGGCCTGAAGCTTTCTTT
CDR3aa: CASSFPGPEAFF

abundance: .
d_gene: .
j_gene: TRBJ2-5
v_gene: TRBV27
CDR3nt: TGTGCCAGCAGTTTAGGGGCTAGCGATCAAGAGACCCAGTACTTC
CDR3aa: CASSLGASDQETQYF

abundance: few
d_gene: .
j_gene: TRBJ2-1
v_gene: TRBV13
CDR3nt: TGTGCCAGCAGCCCTACCACAGGAGACAATGAGCAGTTCTTC
CDR3aa: CASSPTTGDNEQFF

abundance: few
d_gene: TRBD2
j_gene: TRBJ2-3
v_gene: TRBV11-2
CDR3nt: TGTGCCAGCAGCTTGGGGTGGGCGGGGGGCACGAATACGCAGTATTTT
CDR3aa: CASSLGWAGGTNTQYF

abundance: .
d_gene: TRBD2
j_gene: TRBJ2-7
v_gene: TRBV7-2
CDR3nt: TGTGCCAGCAGCCGGGAGGGTAAACAGTGGCTATCCTACGAGCAGTACTTC
CDR3aa: CASSREGKQWLSYEQYF

abundance: .
d_gene: TRBD2
j_gene: TRBJ2-1
v_gene: TRBV14
CDR3nt: TGTGCCAGCAGCCAAATGTCGGGAGGGGGGCGAAATGAGCAGTTCTTC
CDR3aa: CASSQMSGGGRNEQFF

abundance: few
d_gene: TRBD2
j_gene: TRBJ2-7
v_gene: TRBV12-3/TRBV12-4
CDR3nt: TGTGCCAGCAGTTTTTTGGCCAGCGGGAGGGCCCGGATAGTCGAGCAGTACTTC
CDR3aa: CASSFLASGRARIVEQYF

abundance: .
d_gene: TRBD2
j_gene: TRBJ2-1
v_gene: TRBV5-1
CDR3nt: TGCGCCAGCAGCATAAACGGGGGGGAGGGTTTGAATGAGCAGTTCTTC
CDR3aa: CASSINGGEGLNEQFF

abundance: .
d_gene: .
j_gene: TRBJ2-3
v_gene: TRBV10-2
CDR3nt: TGCGCCAGCAGAGGGGATCGCGCAGATACGCAGTATTTT
CDR3aa: CASRGDRADTQYF

abundance: .
d_gene: TRBD2
j_gene: TRBJ2-3
v_gene: TRBV11-2
CDR3nt: TGTGCCAGCAGCTTCTTTAGGGGGACTAGCGGGAGGGCCGAGGCCACAGATACGCAGTATTTT
CDR3aa: CASSFFRGTSGRAEATDTQYF

abundance: few
d_gene: .
j_gene: TRBJ2-4
v_gene: TRBV4-2
CDR3nt: TGTGCCAGCAGCCAAGATCCCCCAGGTGGGGTACGTCGACGGAAAAACATTCAGTACTTC
CDR3aa: CASSQDPPGGVRRRKNIQYF

abundance: .
d_gene: .
j_gene: TRBJ2-1
v_gene: TRBV12-3/TRBV12-4
CDR3nt: TGTGCCAGCAGCTTGGCCTACTACAATGAGCAGTTCTTC
CDR3aa: CASSLAYYNEQFF

abundance: few
d_gene: TRBD2
j_gene: TRBJ2-1
v_gene: TRBV9
CDR3nt: TGTGCCAGCAGCGCCACTAGCGGGACCAATGAGCAGTTCTTC
CDR3aa: CASSATSGTNEQFF

abundance: .
d_gene: .
j_gene: TRBJ2-3
v_gene: TRBV12-3/TRBV12-4
CDR3nt: TGTGCCAGCAGTTTTAGCGGCTCGGCGAACACAGATACGCAGTATTTT
CDR3aa: CASSFSGSANTDTQYF

abundance: many
d_gene: TRBD2
j_gene: TRBJ2-1
v_gene: TRBV7-9
CDR3nt: TGTGCCAGCAGCGGAGGACTAGCGCCTAGCAATGAGCAGTTCTTC
CDR3aa: CASSGGLAPSNEQFF

abundance: few
d_gene: TRBD2
j_gene: TRBJ2-3
v_gene: TRBV12-3/TRBV12-4
CDR3nt: TGTGCCAGCAGCCCCGGGACTAGCGGAAACACAGATACGCAGTATTTT
CDR3aa: CASSPGTSGNTDTQYF

abundance: many
d_gene: .
j_gene: TRBJ2-3
v_gene: TRBV20-1
CDR3nt: TGCAGTGCCCGGGGGTGGCGGAGCACAGATACGCAGTATTTT
CDR3aa: CSARGWRSTDTQYF

abundance: .
d_gene: TRBD2
j_gene: TRBJ2-7
v_gene: TRBV7-8
CDR3nt: TGTGCCAGCAGCAAGGGGACTAGCGGGATAATATCCCACGAGCAGTACTTC
CDR3aa: CASSKGTSGIISHEQYF

abundance: .
d_gene: TRBD2
j_gene: TRBJ2-1
v_gene: TRBV7-3
CDR3nt: TGTGCCAGCAGCCCTCGACTAGCGGAAGGAAATCAGGGCTCCTACAATGAGCAGTTCTTC
CDR3aa: CASSPRLAEGNQGSYNEQFF

abundance: .
d_gene: .
j_gene: TRBJ1-5
v_gene: TRBV20-1
CDR3nt: TGCAGTGCTTTGTCCTCCATTGTGGCGCATAGCAATCAGCCCCAGCATTTT
CDR3aa: CSALSSIVAHSNQPQHF

abundance: .
d_gene: .
j_gene: TRBJ2-1
v_gene: TRBV16
CDR3nt: TGTGCCAGCGGCCGGGGTGACAATGAGCAGTTCTTC
CDR3aa: CASGRGDNEQFF

abundance: few
d_gene: TRBD2
j_gene: TRBJ2-1
v_gene: TRBV4-3
CDR3nt: TGCGCCAGCAGCCCAAAAGGACTAGCGGGAAACAATGAGCAGTTCTTC
CDR3aa: CASSPKGLAGNNEQFF

abundance: many
d_gene: .
j_gene: TRBJ1-6
v_gene: TRBV6-5
CDR3nt: TGTGCCAGCAGCCGACTGGACGCCCAGTCGGGAAATTCACCCCTCCACTTT
CDR3aa: CASSRLDAQSGNSPLHF

abundance: .
d_gene: .
j_gene: TRBJ1-1
v_gene: TRBV18
CDR3nt: TGTGCCAGCTCACCACGGGACTTGAACACTGAAGCTTTCTTT
CDR3aa: CASSPRDLNTEAFF